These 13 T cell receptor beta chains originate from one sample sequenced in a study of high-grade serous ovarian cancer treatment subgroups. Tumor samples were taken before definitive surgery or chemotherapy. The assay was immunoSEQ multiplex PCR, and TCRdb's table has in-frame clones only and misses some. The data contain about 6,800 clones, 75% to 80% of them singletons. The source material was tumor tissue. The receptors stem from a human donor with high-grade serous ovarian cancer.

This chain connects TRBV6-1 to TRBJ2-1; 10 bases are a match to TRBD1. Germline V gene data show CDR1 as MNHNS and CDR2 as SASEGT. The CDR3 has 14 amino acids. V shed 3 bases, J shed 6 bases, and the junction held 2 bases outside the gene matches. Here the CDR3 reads CASSEGTGANEQFF. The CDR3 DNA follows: TGTGCCAGCAGTGAGGGGACAGGGGCCAATGAGCAGTTCTTC.

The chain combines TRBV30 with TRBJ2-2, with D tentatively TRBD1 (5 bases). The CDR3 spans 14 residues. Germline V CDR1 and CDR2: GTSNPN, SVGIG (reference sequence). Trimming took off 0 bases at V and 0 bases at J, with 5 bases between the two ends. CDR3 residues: CAWSVQANTGELFF. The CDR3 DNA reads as TGTGCCTGGAGTGTACAGGCGAACACCGGGGAGCTGTTTTTT.

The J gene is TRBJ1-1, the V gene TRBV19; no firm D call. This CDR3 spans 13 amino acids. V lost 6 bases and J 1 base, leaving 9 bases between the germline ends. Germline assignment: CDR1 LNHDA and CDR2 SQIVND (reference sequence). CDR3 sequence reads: CASRPRQNTEAFF. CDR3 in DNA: TGTGCCAGTAGGCCTCGGCAGAACACTGAAGCTTTCTTT.

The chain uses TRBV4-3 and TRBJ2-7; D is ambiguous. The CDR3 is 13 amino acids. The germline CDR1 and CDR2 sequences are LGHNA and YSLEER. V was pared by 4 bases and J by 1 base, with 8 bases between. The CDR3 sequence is CASSPYGSYEQYF. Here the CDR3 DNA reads TGCGCCAGCAGCCCCTACGGTTCCTACGAGCAGTACTTC.

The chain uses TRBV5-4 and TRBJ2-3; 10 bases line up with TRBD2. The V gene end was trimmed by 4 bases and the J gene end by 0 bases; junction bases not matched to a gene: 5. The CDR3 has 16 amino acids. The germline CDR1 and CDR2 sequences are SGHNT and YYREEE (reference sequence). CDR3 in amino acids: CASSKGLAASTDTQYF. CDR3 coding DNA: TGTGCCAGCAGCAAAGGACTAGCGGCGAGCACAGATACGCAGTATTTT.

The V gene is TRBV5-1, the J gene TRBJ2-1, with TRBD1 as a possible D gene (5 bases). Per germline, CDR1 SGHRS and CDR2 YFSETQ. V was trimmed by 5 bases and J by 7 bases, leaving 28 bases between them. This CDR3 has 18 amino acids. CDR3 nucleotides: TGCGCCAGCAGAGGCTCAGGGTTCACCCTATCATTTCATAATGAGCAGTTCTTC. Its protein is CASRGSGFTLSFHNEQFF.

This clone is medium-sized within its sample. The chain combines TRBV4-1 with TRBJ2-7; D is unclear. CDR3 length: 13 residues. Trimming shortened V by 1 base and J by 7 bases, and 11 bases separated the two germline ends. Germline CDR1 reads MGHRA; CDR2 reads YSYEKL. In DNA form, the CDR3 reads TGCGCCAGCAGCCAAGGGCTGCGTAAAGAGCAGTACTTC. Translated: CASSQGLRKEQYF.

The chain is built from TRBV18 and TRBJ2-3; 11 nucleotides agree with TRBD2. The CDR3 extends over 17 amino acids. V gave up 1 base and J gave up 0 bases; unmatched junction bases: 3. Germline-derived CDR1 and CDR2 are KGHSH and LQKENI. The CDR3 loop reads CASSPLRTSGSTDTQYF. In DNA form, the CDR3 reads TGTGCCAGCTCACCACTCCGGACTAGCGGGAGCACAGATACGCAGTATTTT.

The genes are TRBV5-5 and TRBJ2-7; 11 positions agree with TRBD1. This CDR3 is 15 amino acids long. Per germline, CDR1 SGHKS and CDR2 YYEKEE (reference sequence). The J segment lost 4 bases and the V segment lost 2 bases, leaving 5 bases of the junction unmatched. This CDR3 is CASSFTGTGGYEQYF. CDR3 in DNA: TGTGCCAGCAGCTTCACCGGGACAGGGGGTTACGAGCAGTACTTC. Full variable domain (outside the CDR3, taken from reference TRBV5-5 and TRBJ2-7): DAGVTQSPTHLIKTRGQQVTLRCSPISGHKSVSWYQQVLGQGPQFIFQYYEKEERGRGNFPDRFSARQFPNYSSELNVNALLLGDSALYLCASSFTGTGGYEQYFGPGTRLTVT.

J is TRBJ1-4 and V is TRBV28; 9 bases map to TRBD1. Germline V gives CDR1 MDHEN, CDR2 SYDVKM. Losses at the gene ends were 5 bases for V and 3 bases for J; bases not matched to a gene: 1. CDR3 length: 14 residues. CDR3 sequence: CASSRQGANEKLFF. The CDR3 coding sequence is TGTGCCAGCAGTCGACAGGGGGCTAATGAAAAACTGTTTTTT. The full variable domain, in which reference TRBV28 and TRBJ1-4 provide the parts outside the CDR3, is DVKVTQSSRYLVKRTGEKVFLECVQDMDHENMFWYRQDPGLGLRLIYFSYDVKMKEKGDIPEGYSVSREKKERFSLILESASTNQTSMYLCASSRQGANEKLFFGSGTQLSVL.

The CDR3 DNA is TGCGCCAGCAGCTTGGCCGGGCTTAGCTCCTACGAGCAGTACTTC. Residues: CASSLAGLSSYEQYF. The rearrangement uses TRBV5-1 and TRBJ2-7; D call uncertain. V lost 0 bases to trimming and J lost 0 bases, with 10 bases between them. CDR3 length: 15 residues. Germline V gene lookup returns CDR1 SGHRS and CDR2 YFSETQ.

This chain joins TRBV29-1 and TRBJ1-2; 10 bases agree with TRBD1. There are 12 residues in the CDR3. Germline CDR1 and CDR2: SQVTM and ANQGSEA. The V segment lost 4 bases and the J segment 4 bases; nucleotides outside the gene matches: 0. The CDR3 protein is CSVGDRGYGYTF. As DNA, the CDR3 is TGCAGCGTTGGGGACAGGGGCTATGGCTACACCTTC.

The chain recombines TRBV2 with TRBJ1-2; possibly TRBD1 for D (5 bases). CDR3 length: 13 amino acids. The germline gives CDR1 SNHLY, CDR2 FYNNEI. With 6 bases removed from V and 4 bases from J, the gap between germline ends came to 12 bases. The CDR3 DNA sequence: TGTGCCAGCAGCCTCGACAGCACCTATGGCTACACCTTC. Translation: CASSLDSTYGYTF. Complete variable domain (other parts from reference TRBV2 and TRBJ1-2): EPEVTQTPSHQVTQMGQEVILRCVPISNHLYFYWYRQILGQKVEFLVSFYNNEISEKSEIFDDQFSVERPDGSNFTLKIRSTKLEDSAMYFCASSLDSTYGYTFGSGTRLTVV.